Listed below are T cell receptor beta chains from one sample, sequenced in a study of Ad26.COV2.S vaccination and SARS-CoV-2 variants. Libraries were prepared by immunoSEQ multiplex PCR; TCRdb keeps only in-frame clonotypes and omits some of them. The sample lists hundreds of thousands of clones; approximately 92% were seen once. The source material was peripheral blood, sampled in a trial of Ad26.COV2.S vaccine versus placebo. These receptors were obtained from a person between 18 and 65 years old who received the Ad26.COV2.S COVID-19 vaccine or a placebo. The conserved cysteine and the conserved F or W are not part of the CDR3 here. The order of the fields is CDR3 length, V gene, J gene, CDR3 protein.

cdr3_length: 15; v_call: TRBV18; j_call: TRBJ2-5; cdr3_aa: ASSRTSGSRGEETQY
cdr3_length: 15; v_call: TRBV7-9; j_call: TRBJ2-7; cdr3_aa: ASSLALSQGKMDEQY
cdr3_length: 13; v_call: TRBV6-5; j_call: TRBJ2-7; cdr3_aa: ASSYSLAGSYEQY
cdr3_length: 13; v_call: TRBV4-2; j_call: TRBJ1-1; cdr3_aa: ASSQVNIMNTEAF
cdr3_length: 11; v_call: TRBV4-1; j_call: TRBJ2-5; cdr3_aa: ASSQVQGETQY
cdr3_length: 12; v_call: TRBV11-2; j_call: TRBJ1-6; cdr3_aa: ASSLVQQYSPLH
cdr3_length: 12; v_call: TRBV27; j_call: TRBJ2-3; cdr3_aa: ASRGRLYTDTQY
cdr3_length: 11; v_call: TRBV12-3/TRBV12-4; j_call: TRBJ2-7; cdr3_aa: ASSFGSSYEQY
cdr3_length: 11; v_call: TRBV4-3; j_call: TRBJ2-7; cdr3_aa: ASSQKPSHEQY
cdr3_length: 10; v_call: TRBV6-5; j_call: TRBJ1-4; cdr3_aa: ASGKSNEKLF
cdr3_length: 13; v_call: TRBV29-1; j_call: TRBJ1-5; cdr3_aa: SVRTGGAGNQPQH
cdr3_length: 11; v_call: TRBV9; j_call: TRBJ1-1; cdr3_aa: ASSARQNTEAF
cdr3_length: 12; v_call: TRBV27; j_call: TRBJ2-7; cdr3_aa: ASSLSGLSYEQY
cdr3_length: 13; v_call: TRBV6-5; j_call: TRBJ2-5; cdr3_aa: ASSYSSDYQETQY
cdr3_length: 11; v_call: TRBV12-2; j_call: TRBJ1-2; cdr3_aa: ASRLERGFRDT
cdr3_length: 10; v_call: TRBV2; j_call: TRBJ1-1; cdr3_aa: ASRGDGTEAF
cdr3_length: 14; v_call: TRBV10-3; j_call: TRBJ1-2; cdr3_aa: AISGGQGTANYGYT
cdr3_length: 15; v_call: TRBV27; j_call: TRBJ2-7; cdr3_aa: ASSQTGGRIKSYEQY
cdr3_length: 8; v_call: TRBV6-5; j_call: TRBJ1-6; cdr3_aa: ASGGSPLH
cdr3_length: 13; v_call: TRBV6-6; j_call: TRBJ1-1; cdr3_aa: ATVPLRQGFTEAF
cdr3_length: 15; v_call: TRBV30; j_call: TRBJ2-3; cdr3_aa: AWSTGTGLLSTDTQY
cdr3_length: 12; v_call: TRBV4-1; j_call: TRBJ1-6; cdr3_aa: ASSQGNRHSPLH
cdr3_length: 15; v_call: TRBV25-1; j_call: TRBJ2-1; cdr3_aa: ASSEAPAGEAYNEQF
cdr3_length: 13; v_call: TRBV2; j_call: TRBJ2-3; cdr3_aa: AIPLPGATTDTQY
cdr3_length: 13; v_call: TRBV5-4; j_call: TRBJ1-1; cdr3_aa: ASSLGTGWNTEAF
cdr3_length: 12; v_call: TRBV4-2; j_call: TRBJ2-7; cdr3_aa: ASSRSGSSYEQY
cdr3_length: 12; v_call: TRBV10-1; j_call: TRBJ2-3; cdr3_aa: ASIIREVADTQY
cdr3_length: 13; v_call: TRBV4-3; j_call: TRBJ2-1; cdr3_aa: ASSQDSLTPNEQF
cdr3_length: 13; v_call: TRBV4-2; j_call: TRBJ1-2; cdr3_aa: ASSQDLGERVGYT
cdr3_length: 12; v_call: TRBV27; j_call: TRBJ2-7; cdr3_aa: ASATTSGIYEQY
cdr3_length: 12; v_call: TRBV7-8; j_call: TRBJ2-7; cdr3_aa: ASSLAVGFYEQY